Listed below are T cell receptor beta chains from one sample, sequenced in a study of CD8 T cells in Susac syndrome. A single record per CDR3 protein comes from TCRdb applying MiXCR to the immunoSEQ multiplex PCR reads. Counted here are about 83,000 distinct CDR3 sequences, 90% to 97% occurring once; the ten biggest clones make up more than 0.35%. The sequencing sample was made of CD8+ T cells from PBMCs. Receptors were obtained from a human donor with Susac syndrome. CDR3s include the opening cysteine and the closing phenylalanine or tryptophan. The D gene is left open where the match is weak. For some rows the clone size is stated as once, few or many, or as a class when expanded; others skip it.

j_gene: TRBJ2-1; d_gene: -; abundance: -; v_gene: TRBV4-3; CDR3nt: TGCGCCAGCAGCCGAGTAGGATCCTCCTACAATGAGCAGTTCTTC; CDR3aa: CASSRVGSSYNEQFF
j_gene: TRBJ2-5; d_gene: -; abundance: -; v_gene: TRBV24-1; CDR3nt: TGTGCCACCAGTGAAAGTAGCAGGGGCGACAGGGAGACCCAGTACTTC; CDR3aa: CATSESSRGDRETQYF
j_gene: TRBJ1-2; d_gene: -; abundance: once; v_gene: TRBV6-5; CDR3nt: TGTGCCAGCAGTTACGGTCGGGGCGTGGGCTATGGCTACACCTTC; CDR3aa: CASSYGRGVGYGYTF
j_gene: TRBJ2-3; d_gene: -; abundance: -; v_gene: TRBV30; CDR3nt: TGTGCCTGGTCGCTAGGCACAGATACGCAGTATTTT; CDR3aa: CAWSLGTDTQYF
j_gene: TRBJ2-1; d_gene: TRBD2; abundance: -; v_gene: TRBV2; CDR3nt: TGTGCCAGCAGTGAAGCCACTAGCGGGAGGTGGGACAATGAGCAGTTCTTC; CDR3aa: CASSEATSGRWDNEQFF
j_gene: TRBJ1-1; d_gene: TRBD1; abundance: -; v_gene: TRBV5-1; CDR3nt: TGCGCCAGCAGCTTGGACCGACAGGGGGCTCTTGGGGTGAACACTGAAGCTTTCTTT; CDR3aa: CASSLDRQGALGVNTEAFF
j_gene: TRBJ1-5; d_gene: -; abundance: -; v_gene: TRBV12-3/TRBV12-4; CDR3nt: TGTGCCAGCAGGCCCGCGGGGGGGGGTCAGCCCCAGCATTTT; CDR3aa: CASRPAGGGQPQHF
j_gene: TRBJ2-6; d_gene: -; abundance: -; v_gene: TRBV5-1; CDR3nt: TGCGCCAGCAGCTTGGTACTGGGGCCCAGCTCTGGGGCCAACGTCCTGACTTTC; CDR3aa: CASSLVLGPSSGANVLTF
j_gene: TRBJ1-2; d_gene: -; abundance: -; v_gene: TRBV20-1; CDR3nt: TGCAGTGCTAGAGAGCCGAGTGGCGCCAGCCTCTATGGCTACACCTTC; CDR3aa: CSAREPSGASLYGYTF
j_gene: TRBJ2-4; d_gene: -; abundance: -; v_gene: TRBV9; CDR3nt: TGTGCCAGCAGCCACACCGGGAAAAACATTCAGTACTTC; CDR3aa: CASSHTGKNIQYF
j_gene: TRBJ2-1; d_gene: TRBD2; abundance: -; v_gene: TRBV29-1; CDR3nt: TGCAGCCTGGGGGGGGTGAGCTCCTACAATGAGCAGTTCTTC; CDR3aa: CSLGGVSSYNEQFF
j_gene: TRBJ1-5; d_gene: -; abundance: -; v_gene: TRBV15; CDR3nt: TGTGCCACCAGCAGAGATTGGAGAGATTACGATCAGCCCCAGCATTTT; CDR3aa: CATSRDWRDYDQPQHF
j_gene: TRBJ2-5; d_gene: TRBD2; abundance: -; v_gene: TRBV5-1; CDR3nt: TGCGCCAGCAGCTTGACTAGCGGGAGTGAGGAGACCCAGTACTTC; CDR3aa: CASSLTSGSEETQYF
j_gene: TRBJ2-1; d_gene: -; abundance: -; v_gene: TRBV4-3; CDR3nt: TGCGCCAGCAGCCAAGGTGACTACAACTATGAGCAGTTCTTC; CDR3aa: CASSQGDYNYEQFF
j_gene: TRBJ2-7; d_gene: -; abundance: -; v_gene: TRBV30; CDR3nt: TGTGCCTGGAGAACAGATACGGGATACGAGCAGTACTTC; CDR3aa: CAWRTDTGYEQYF
j_gene: TRBJ2-7; d_gene: -; abundance: -; v_gene: TRBV27; CDR3nt: TGTGCCAGCAGTTTACCAGGGGCCGAGCAGTACTTC; CDR3aa: CASSLPGAEQYF
j_gene: TRBJ2-6; d_gene: -; abundance: -; v_gene: TRBV7-9; CDR3nt: TGTGCCAGCAGCTTGGACGCTGGGGCCAACGTCCTGACTTTC; CDR3aa: CASSLDAGANVLTF
j_gene: TRBJ2-5; d_gene: TRBD1; abundance: -; v_gene: TRBV24-1; CDR3nt: TGTGCCACCAGTCGAGGACAGGGAAACGGTGGGGAGACCCAGTACTTC; CDR3aa: CATSRGQGNGGETQYF
j_gene: TRBJ2-1; d_gene: -; abundance: -; v_gene: TRBV25-1; CDR3nt: TGTGCCAGCAGCGAGTTTAGCTCCTACAATGAGCAGTTCTTC; CDR3aa: CASSEFSSYNEQFF
j_gene: TRBJ1-5; d_gene: TRBD1; abundance: -; v_gene: TRBV2; CDR3nt: TGTGCCAGCAGTGACCTGGGGACAGTTAATCAGCCCCAGCATTTT; CDR3aa: CASSDLGTVNQPQHF
j_gene: TRBJ2-7; d_gene: -; abundance: -; v_gene: TRBV28; CDR3nt: TGTGCCAGCAGTTTCGGGTACTCCTACGAGCAGTACTTC; CDR3aa: CASSFGYSYEQYF
j_gene: TRBJ1-6; d_gene: -; abundance: -; v_gene: TRBV7-9; CDR3nt: TGTGCCAGCAGCAGACCCGCTTCACCCCTCCACTTT; CDR3aa: CASSRPASPLHF
j_gene: TRBJ2-7; d_gene: -; abundance: -; v_gene: TRBV7-9; CDR3nt: TGTGCCAGCAGCTTAGGACACAGCAGCGAGCAGTACTTC; CDR3aa: CASSLGHSSEQYF
j_gene: TRBJ1-2; d_gene: -; abundance: -; v_gene: TRBV7-8; CDR3nt: TGTGCCAGCAGCTTAGCCCGGGACAACTATGGCTACACCTTC; CDR3aa: CASSLARDNYGYTF
j_gene: TRBJ1-5; d_gene: -; abundance: -; v_gene: TRBV5-6; CDR3nt: TGTGCCAGCAGCGAGGGCAATCAGCCCCAGCATTTT; CDR3aa: CASSEGNQPQHF
j_gene: TRBJ2-2; d_gene: -; abundance: -; v_gene: TRBV27; CDR3nt: TGTGCCAGCAGCGAGCTGGGGAACACCGGGGAGCTGTTTTTT; CDR3aa: CASSELGNTGELFF
j_gene: TRBJ2-5; d_gene: TRBD2; abundance: once; v_gene: TRBV3-1; CDR3nt: TGTGCCAGCAGCCCAGACCCTGTGGGACTAGCGGGATTGAGAGAGACCCAGTACTTC; CDR3aa: CASSPDPVGLAGLRETQYF
j_gene: TRBJ2-1; d_gene: TRBD2; abundance: -; v_gene: TRBV6-2/TRBV6-3; CDR3nt: TGTGCCACCGGACTAGCGGGGCCTAATGAGCAGTTCTTC; CDR3aa: CATGLAGPNEQFF
j_gene: TRBJ2-1; d_gene: TRBD1; abundance: -; v_gene: TRBV27; CDR3nt: TGTGCCAGCAGACCACAGGGGCTAGTGAATGAGCAGTTCTTC; CDR3aa: CASRPQGLVNEQFF
j_gene: TRBJ1-4; d_gene: -; abundance: -; v_gene: TRBV9; CDR3nt: TGTGCCAGCAGCGTAGACGGGGCTAATGAAAAACTGTTTTTT; CDR3aa: CASSVDGANEKLFF
j_gene: TRBJ1-2; d_gene: -; abundance: -; v_gene: TRBV9; CDR3nt: TGTGCCAGCAGCGCATGGGACGGCAACTATGGCTACACCTTC; CDR3aa: CASSAWDGNYGYTF
j_gene: TRBJ1-3; d_gene: -; abundance: -; v_gene: TRBV9; CDR3nt: TGTGCCAGCAGCGTAGCCGGGTCGGGAAACACCATATATTTT; CDR3aa: CASSVAGSGNTIYF
j_gene: TRBJ1-2; d_gene: TRBD1; abundance: -; v_gene: TRBV29-1; CDR3nt: TGCAGCGTGGACGCAGGGGGCTTCTATGGCTACACCTTC; CDR3aa: CSVDAGGFYGYTF
j_gene: TRBJ2-5; d_gene: TRBD1; abundance: once; v_gene: TRBV24-1; CDR3nt: TGTGCCACCAGTGACCCGGGACAGCAAGAGACCCAGTACTTC; CDR3aa: CATSDPGQQETQYF
j_gene: TRBJ2-1; d_gene: TRBD2; abundance: -; v_gene: TRBV20-1; CDR3nt: TGCAGTGCTAGAACCTTGCCCGTAGCGGGAGGGACTTACAATGAGCAGTTCTTC; CDR3aa: CSARTLPVAGGTYNEQFF
j_gene: TRBJ2-1; d_gene: -; abundance: -; v_gene: TRBV20-1; CDR3nt: TGCAGTGCTGATGGCCGTTTCTCGGACTACAATGAGCAGTTCTTC; CDR3aa: CSADGRFSDYNEQFF
j_gene: TRBJ2-7; d_gene: TRBD1; abundance: -; v_gene: TRBV27; CDR3nt: TGTGCCAGCAGAAACCGGGACAGTTTGTACGAGCAGTACTTC; CDR3aa: CASRNRDSLYEQYF
j_gene: TRBJ2-7; d_gene: -; abundance: once; v_gene: TRBV27; CDR3nt: TGTGCCAGCAGTTTACAGGGTCCCAACGAGCAGTACTTC; CDR3aa: CASSLQGPNEQYF
j_gene: TRBJ2-2; d_gene: TRBD2; abundance: -; v_gene: TRBV29-1; CDR3nt: TGCAGCGTTGAAGATCCCCGGACTAGCGGGAGGGCGACCGGGGAGCTGTTTTTT; CDR3aa: CSVEDPRTSGRATGELFF
j_gene: TRBJ2-1; d_gene: TRBD1; abundance: -; v_gene: TRBV14; CDR3nt: TGTGCCAGCAGCCAGCCGAGTTCAGGGGACAGAAGGTTCTTC; CDR3aa: CASSQPSSGDRRFF
j_gene: TRBJ2-3; d_gene: TRBD2; abundance: -; v_gene: TRBV7-3; CDR3nt: TGTGCCAGCAGCCCCCGGGGGGGGGCAGACACAGATACGCAGTATTTT; CDR3aa: CASSPRGGADTDTQYF
j_gene: TRBJ1-2; d_gene: TRBD1; abundance: -; v_gene: TRBV24-1; CDR3nt: TGTGCCACCAGTGATGGACAGGGGGCGGACTATGGCTACACCTTC; CDR3aa: CATSDGQGADYGYTF
j_gene: TRBJ2-1; d_gene: TRBD1; abundance: -; v_gene: TRBV4-2; CDR3nt: TGTGCCAGCAGCCAAGTTGGGACAGGGCTCCGTGGGCAGTTCTTC; CDR3aa: CASSQVGTGLRGQFF
j_gene: TRBJ2-2; d_gene: -; abundance: -; v_gene: TRBV28; CDR3nt: TGTGCCAGCAGTTTATTGGTCGGGGAGCTGTTTTTT; CDR3aa: CASSLLVGELFF
j_gene: TRBJ2-1; d_gene: TRBD2; abundance: -; v_gene: TRBV15; CDR3nt: TGTGCCACCAGCCCCCAGCGGGGGACCTACAATGAGCAGTTCTTC; CDR3aa: CATSPQRGTYNEQFF
j_gene: TRBJ2-1; d_gene: TRBD2; abundance: -; v_gene: TRBV5-4; CDR3nt: TGTGCCAGCACGAGTTCCGGTCGGCTAGCGGCCCCGGAGCAGTTCTTC; CDR3aa: CASTSSGRLAAPEQFF
j_gene: TRBJ2-7; d_gene: TRBD2; abundance: once; v_gene: TRBV23-1; CDR3nt: TGCGCCAGCAGTCAATCGGGACTAGCGGGAGCCGACGAGCAGTACTTC; CDR3aa: CASSQSGLAGADEQYF
j_gene: TRBJ2-3; d_gene: -; abundance: -; v_gene: TRBV5-4; CDR3nt: TGTGCCAGCAGCTTGGCGGGTCGAGGAGCTAGCACAGATACGCAGTATTTT; CDR3aa: CASSLAGRGASTDTQYF
j_gene: TRBJ1-5; d_gene: TRBD1; abundance: -; v_gene: TRBV7-6; CDR3nt: TGTGCCAGCAGCTTAGGACAGGGTAATCAGCCCCAGCATTTT; CDR3aa: CASSLGQGNQPQHF
j_gene: TRBJ2-7; d_gene: -; abundance: -; v_gene: TRBV15; CDR3nt: TGTGCCACCAGCAGAGAGTCGGCCTCCTACGAGCAGTACTTC; CDR3aa: CATSRESASYEQYF
j_gene: TRBJ2-7; d_gene: TRBD1; abundance: -; v_gene: TRBV27; CDR3nt: TGTGCCAGCAGTACCCCGACAGGGAGCGAGCAGTACTTC; CDR3aa: CASSTPTGSEQYF
j_gene: TRBJ2-1; d_gene: -; abundance: -; v_gene: TRBV29-1; CDR3nt: TGCAGCGTTAGTGGGGGCGGCAATGAGCAGTTCTTC; CDR3aa: CSVSGGGNEQFF
j_gene: TRBJ2-1; d_gene: -; abundance: -; v_gene: TRBV29-1; CDR3nt: TGCAGCGTCGAACCTCCGGTCCGGGACTACAATGAGCAGTTCTTC; CDR3aa: CSVEPPVRDYNEQFF